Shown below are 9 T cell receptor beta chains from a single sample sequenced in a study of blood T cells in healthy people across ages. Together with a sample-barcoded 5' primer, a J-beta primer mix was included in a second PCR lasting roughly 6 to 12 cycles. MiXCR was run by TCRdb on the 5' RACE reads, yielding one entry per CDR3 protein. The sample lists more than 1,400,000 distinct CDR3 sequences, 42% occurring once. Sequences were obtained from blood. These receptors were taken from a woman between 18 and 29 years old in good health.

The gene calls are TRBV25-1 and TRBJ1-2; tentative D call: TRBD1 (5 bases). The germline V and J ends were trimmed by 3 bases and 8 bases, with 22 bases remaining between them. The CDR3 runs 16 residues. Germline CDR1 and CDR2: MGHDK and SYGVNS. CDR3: CASSDRIPGRVGGYTF. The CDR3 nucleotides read TGTGCCAGCAGTGACCGGATCCCCGGCAGGGTCGGCGGCTACACCTTC.

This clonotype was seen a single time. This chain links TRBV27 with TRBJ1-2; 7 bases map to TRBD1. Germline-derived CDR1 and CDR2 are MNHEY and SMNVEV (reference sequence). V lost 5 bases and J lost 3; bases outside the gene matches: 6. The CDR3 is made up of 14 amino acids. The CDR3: CASSKEQGYYGYTF. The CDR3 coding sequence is TGTGCCAGCAGTAAAGAACAGGGGTACTATGGCTACACCTTC.

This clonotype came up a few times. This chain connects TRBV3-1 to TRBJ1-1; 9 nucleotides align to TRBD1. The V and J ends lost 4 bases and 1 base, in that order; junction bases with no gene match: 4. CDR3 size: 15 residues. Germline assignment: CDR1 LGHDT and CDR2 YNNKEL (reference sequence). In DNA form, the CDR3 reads TGTGCCAGCAGCCCCCGGGACAGGGAGAACACTGAAGCTTTCTTT. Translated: CASSPRDRENTEAFF.

In DNA form, the CDR3 reads TGTGCCAGCCTGACTAGCGGGAGAGGTGGGAATGAGCAGTTCTTC. Its translation is CASLTSGRGGNEQFF. The chain combines TRBV6-1 with TRBJ2-1, with 12 bases lining up with TRBD2. After removal of 8 bases from V and 7 bases from J, the junction contained 9 bases not matched to a gene. Germline CDR1 reads MNHNS; CDR2 reads SASEGT. The CDR3 totals 15 residues.

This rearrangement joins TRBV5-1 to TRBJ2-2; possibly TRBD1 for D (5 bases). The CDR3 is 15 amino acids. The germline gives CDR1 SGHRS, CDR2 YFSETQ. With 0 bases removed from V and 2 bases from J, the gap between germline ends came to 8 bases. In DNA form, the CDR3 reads TGCGCCAGCAGCTTGGCGACAGAAAACACCGGGGAGCTGTTTTTT. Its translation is CASSLATENTGELFF.

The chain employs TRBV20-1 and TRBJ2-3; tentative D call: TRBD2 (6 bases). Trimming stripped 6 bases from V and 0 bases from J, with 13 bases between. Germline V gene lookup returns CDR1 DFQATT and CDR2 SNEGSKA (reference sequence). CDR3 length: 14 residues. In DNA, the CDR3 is TGCAGTGCCCCGCGGGATTCTAGCACAGATACGCAGTATTTT. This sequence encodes CSAPRDSSTDTQYF.

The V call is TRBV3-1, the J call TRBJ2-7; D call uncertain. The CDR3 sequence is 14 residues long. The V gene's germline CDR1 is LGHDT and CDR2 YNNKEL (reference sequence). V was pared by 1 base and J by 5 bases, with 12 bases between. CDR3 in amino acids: CASSQVGVDHEQYF. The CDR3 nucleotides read TGTGCCAGCAGCCAAGTAGGCGTGGACCACGAGCAGTACTTC.

CDR3 loop: CASIPRGSTDTQYF. Here the CDR3 DNA reads TGTGCCAGCATTCCCCGTGGGAGCACAGATACGCAGTATTTT. The chain recombines TRBV6-2 or TRBV6-3 with TRBJ2-3; D uncertain. The germline V gene has CDR1 MNHEY and CDR2 SVGEGT. Between the trimmed V and J ends, which lost 7 bases and 0 bases, there was a span of 11 bases. There are 14 residues in the CDR3.

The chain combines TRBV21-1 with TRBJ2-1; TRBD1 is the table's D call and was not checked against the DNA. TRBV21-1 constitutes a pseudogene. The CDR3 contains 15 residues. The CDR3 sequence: CASSKGQGDFHEQFF. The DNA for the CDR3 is TGTGCCAGCAGCAAGGGACAGGGCGATTTCCATGAGCAGTTCTTC.